This passage covers 30 T cell receptor beta chains from one sample sequenced in a study of T cells in Graves' hyperthyroidism and ophthalmopathy. The TCR beta CDR3 regions underwent amplification using RNA transcripts as the source. With the HTBI primer set, the TCR CDR3 went through a first round of RT-PCR. TCRdb used MiXCR to reprocess the multiplex PCR reads, holding one entry per CDR3 protein. The profile shows about 550,000 distinct CDR3 sequences, around 20% of them singletons. The sequencing input was blood. The receptor set was obtained from a young man with Graves' hyperthyroidism.

In this sample, this clonotype turned up a few times. The chain links TRBV11-1 to TRBJ2-2; 12 positions match TRBD1. The CDR3 contains 16 residues. V trimming: 5 bases; J trimming: 5 bases; junction bases outside the gene matches: 6. The V gene's germline CDR1 is SGHAT and CDR2 FQDESV (reference sequence). CDR3 amino acids: CASSRGQGARTGELFF. CDR3 sequence (DNA): TGTGCCAGCAGCCGGGGACAGGGGGCACGTACCGGGGAGCTGTTTTTT. Full variable domain (outside the CDR3, taken from reference TRBV11-1 and TRBJ2-2): EAEVAQSPRYKITEKSQAVAFWCDPISGHATLYWYRQILGQGPELLVQFQDESVVDDSQLPKDRFSAERLKGVDSTLKIQPAELGDSAMYLCASSRGQGARTGELFFGEGSRLTVL.

This clonotype was seen ten or more times. The genes are TRBV6-2 or TRBV6-3 and TRBJ2-7, with 15 bases fitting TRBD2. There are 14 residues in the CDR3. With V trimmed by 8 bases and J by 4 bases, 3 bases remained unmatched. Germline V gives CDR1 MNHEY, CDR2 SVGEGT. CDR3 region: CASLGLAGGYEQYF. CDR3 nucleotide sequence: TGTGCCAGCCTTGGACTAGCGGGGGGGTACGAGCAGTACTTC.

This clonotype was recorded at least ten times. V usage is TRBV2 and J usage is TRBJ1-1; 8 bases fit TRBD1. V lost 7 bases, J lost 5 bases, and 18 bases stayed unmatched. CDR1 and CDR2 from the germline V gene are SNHLY and FYNNEI. The CDR3 has 17 residues. CDR3 DNA: TGTGCCAGCAAAAAAGAACCGTTCTCAGGGGGCATGACTGAAGCTTTCTTT. It translates to CASKKEPFSGGMTEAFF.

There are many counts of this clonotype. The rearrangement links TRBV6-2 or TRBV6-3 to TRBJ1-2, with TRBD1 matching 11 bases. Germline-derived CDR1 and CDR2 are MNHEY and SVGEGT. This CDR3 spans 19 amino acids. V lost 2 bases, J lost 2 bases, and 13 bases stayed unmatched. The chain's CDR3 is CASSYLLDRGLRGNYGYTF. CDR3 coding DNA: TGTGCCAGCAGTTACCTCCTGGACAGGGGGCTCCGGGGGAACTATGGCTACACCTTC.

The chain links TRBV7-2 to TRBJ1-3; 7 nucleotides line up with TRBD1. This CDR3 is 14 amino acids long. After removal of 3 bases from V and 4 bases from J, the junction contained 3 bases not matched to a gene. Per germline, CDR1 SGHTA and CDR2 FQGNSA. Here the CDR3 DNA reads TGTGCCAGCAGCTTCGAGGGGGCGGGAAACACCATATATTTT. This translates into CASSFEGAGNTIYF.

This clonotype was observed a few times. J is TRBJ2-3 and V is TRBV10-3; 7 bases are a match to TRBD1. The CDR3 extends over 12 amino acids. Germline V gene lookup returns CDR1 ENHRY and CDR2 SYGVKD. J was trimmed by 8 bases and V by 4 bases; bases with no gene match: 3. In DNA, the CDR3 is TGTGCCATCAGTGGACAGGGAGCTACGCAGTATTTT. Protein: CAISGQGATQYF.

Concerning this clonotype: A much larger clone sits a single nucleotide away, making a read error possible. V is TRBV5-1 and J is TRBJ2-5, with D possibly TRBD1 on 5 matching bases. Germline CDR1 and CDR2: SGHRS and YFSETQ. The CDR3 length is 13 residues. CDR3 loop: CPSTKDNQETQYF. The CDR3 DNA reads as TGCCCCAGCACCAAGGACAATCAAGAGACCCAGTACTTC. The whole variable domain, filled in from reference TRBV5-1 and TRBJ2-5, reads KAGVTQTPRYLIKTRGQQVTLSCSPISGHRSVSWYQQTPGQGLQFLFEYFSETQRNKGNFPGRFSGRQFSNSRSEMNVSTLELGDSALYLCPSTKDNQETQYFGPGTRLLVL.

This clonotype was counted ten times or more. V usage is TRBV27 and J usage is TRBJ1-5; D unclear. Germline V CDR1 and CDR2: MNHEY, SMNVEV (reference sequence). The CDR3 is 15 residues long. V lost 1 base and J lost 7, with 14 bases in between. Here the CDR3 DNA reads TGTGCCAGCAGTTTATTAGGCGAGCTTGGGCAGCCCCAGCATTTT. Amino acid sequence: CASSLLGELGQPQHF.

The gene calls are TRBV4-2 and TRBJ1-2, with 8 bases matching TRBD1. The CDR3 contains 13 residues. V trimming: 0 bases; J trimming: 8 bases; junction bases outside the gene matches: 2. The germline gives CDR1 LGHNA, CDR2 YNFKEQ. The CDR3: CASSQDRGPGYTF. DNA of the CDR3: TGTGCCAGCAGCCAAGACAGGGGGCCGGGCTACACCTTC.

There are many counts of this clonotype. The chain links TRBV25-1 to TRBJ2-2; 8 bases align to TRBD1. The CDR3 extends over 15 amino acids. Germline CDR1 reads MGHDK; CDR2 reads SYGVNS. The trim removed 5 bases at V and 3 bases at J, leaving 5 bases unmatched. The DNA of the CDR3 is TGTGCCAGCAGTTCTACAGGGGGATACACCGGGGAGCTGTTTTTT. Encoded protein: CASSSTGGYTGELFF.

The table lists this clonotype with many counts. V is TRBV11-2 and J is TRBJ1-2; TRBD1 matches at 8 bases. The trim removed 1 base at V and 4 bases at J, leaving 8 bases unmatched. The CDR3 is 16 amino acids. Germline CDR1 is SGHAT and CDR2 is FQNNGV. The CDR3 sequence: CASSLVGGQDLYGYTF. DNA of the CDR3: TGTGCCAGCAGCTTAGTGGGGGGACAGGACCTCTATGGCTACACCTTC.

This sequence joins TRBV6-5 and TRBJ2-2; the D gene is possibly TRBD2 (5 bases). The germline V gene encodes CDR1 MNHEY and CDR2 SVGAGI. The CDR3 has 15 residues. V lost 2 bases, J lost 0 bases, and 7 bases lay in between. The CDR3 protein is CASSYGLTNTGELFF. DNA of the CDR3: TGTGCCAGCAGTTACGGACTGACGAACACCGGGGAGCTGTTTTTT.

This rearrangement joins TRBV5-1 to TRBJ2-5; D is uncertain. V was trimmed by 5 bases and J by 2 bases, leaving 13 bases between them. CDR3 length equals 14 residues. CDR1 is SGHRS, CDR2 YFSETQ, per germline. CDR3 bases: TGCGCCAGCAGATCCCTGGACCATCAAGAGACCCAGTACTTC. Its protein product is CASRSLDHQETQYF.

This clonotype has ten or more counts. V is TRBV19 and J is TRBJ1-5; perhaps TRBD1 as D (5 bases). CDR1 and CDR2 (germline): LNHDA, SQIVND (reference sequence). Trimming pared 3 bases from V and 7 bases from J, leaving 19 bases between. The CDR3 has 16 residues. The CDR3 DNA is TGTGCCAGTAGTATTTTGGGGTCCAGGGCCAGGCAGCCCCAGCATTTT. As protein: CASSILGSRARQPQHF. The full variable domain, with the rest looked up from reference TRBV19 and TRBJ1-5, is DGGITQSPKYLFRKEGQNVTLSCEQNLNHDAMYWYRQDPGQGLRLIYYSQIVNDFQKGDIAEGYSVSREKKESFPLTVTSAQKNPTAFYLCASSILGSRARQPQHFGDGTRLSIL.

This sequence joins TRBV11-2 and TRBJ1-2; D perhaps matches TRBD1 (6 bases). V dropped 1 base and J dropped 3 bases, with 9 bases sitting between them. The CDR3 loop spans 14 amino acids. Germline CDR1 and CDR2: SGHAT and FQNNGV. The CDR3: CASSLADRYYGYTF. The CDR3 nucleotides read TGTGCCAGCAGCTTAGCCGACAGGTACTATGGCTACACCTTC.

This clonotype was observed many times. The rearrangement joins TRBV6-1 to TRBJ1-2, with TRBD1 as a possible D gene (5 bases). The germline V gene has CDR1 MNHNS and CDR2 SASEGT. This CDR3 spans 11 amino acids. The CDR3 spells CVTGVTYGYTF. In DNA, the CDR3 is TGTGTCACAGGCGTCACCTATGGCTACACCTTC.

V is TRBV4-2 and J is TRBJ2-5; TRBD2 aligns across 7 bases. V was clipped by 0 bases and J by 5 bases; unmatched bases: 6. Germline CDR1 is LGHNA and CDR2 is YNFKEQ. This CDR3 has 15 residues. CDR3: CASSQDELARETQYF. In nucleotides, the CDR3 is TGTGCCAGCAGCCAAGACGAACTAGCGCGGGAGACCCAGTACTTC.

This clonotype was detected ten times or more. CDR3 amino acids: CASSVVGSGELFF. DNA of the CDR3: TGTGCCAGCAGCGTAGTTGGTTCCGGGGAGCTGTTTTTT. The rearrangement joins TRBV9 to TRBJ2-2, with unresolved D. CDR1 is SGDLS, CDR2 YYNGEE, per germline. V gave up 0 bases and J gave up 6 bases, with 6 bases separating them. The CDR3 length is 13 residues.

Ten or more counts support this clonotype. The J gene is TRBJ2-2, the V gene TRBV28; the D gene is possibly TRBD1 (5 bases). V was pared by 3 bases and J by 4 bases, with 12 bases between. The CDR3 is made up of 15 amino acids. In germline, CDR1 is MDHEN, CDR2 SYDVKM. For the CDR3, the DNA is TGTGCCAGCAGTTTCCTTGGACAAATCACCGGGGAGCTGTTTTTT. Encoded protein: CASSFLGQITGELFF.

The rearrangement joins TRBV5-1 to TRBJ1-1; D ambiguous. V was pared by 1 base and J by 3 bases, with 7 bases between. The germline gives CDR1 SGHRS, CDR2 YFSETQ. This CDR3 has 13 amino acids. The CDR3 DNA sequence: TGCGCCAGCAGCTTGACAACGGACACTGAAGCTTTCTTT. Translating it yields CASSLTTDTEAFF.

About this clonotype itself: A much more abundant neighbour one base away suggests this may be a read error. V gene TRBV11-2 combines with J gene TRBJ1-2; no firm D call. Germline V gene data show CDR1 as SGHAT and CDR2 as FQNNGV. The germline V and J ends were trimmed by 5 bases and 7 bases, with 14 bases remaining between them. The CDR3 loop spans 13 amino acids. The CDR3 DNA follows: TGTGCCAGCAGCATGGGAGAGGCCTGTGGCTACACCTTC. Translated, it gives CASSMGEACGYTF.

The table lists this clonotype with a few counts. The chain joins TRBV6-5 to TRBJ2-7; no definite D call. Between the trimmed V and J ends, which lost 0 bases and 7 bases, there was a span of 10 bases. This CDR3 is built from 13 residues. Per germline, CDR1 MNHEY and CDR2 SVGAGI. CDR3 sequence: CASSYSPNREQYF. DNA for the CDR3: TGTGCCAGCAGTTACTCCCCGAACCGGGAGCAGTACTTC.

This clonotype was counted at least ten times. The CDR3 here is CASSPTIGGGPTYEQYF. The CDR3 bases are TGTGCCAGTAGCCCGACCATCGGAGGGGGGCCTACCTACGAGCAGTACTTC. The chain couples TRBV19 to TRBJ2-7, with D tentatively TRBD1 or TRBD2 (6 bases each). Per the germline V gene, CDR1 is LNHDA and CDR2 is SQIVND (reference sequence). This CDR3 has 17 residues. V lost 6 bases and J lost 2, with 23 bases in between. Full variable domain (rest looked up from reference TRBV19 and TRBJ2-7): DGGITQSPKYLFRKEGQNVTLSCEQNLNHDAMYWYRQDPGQGLRLIYYSQIVNDFQKGDIAEGYSVSREKKESFPLTVTSAQKNPTAFYLCASSPTIGGGPTYEQYFGPGTRLTVT.

The table lists this clonotype with many counts. This sequence joins TRBV7-9 and TRBJ2-7, with D perhaps matching TRBD1 or TRBD2 (6 bases each). Germline CDR1 reads SEHNR; CDR2 reads FQNEAQ (reference sequence). The CDR3 runs to 15 residues. V lost 2 bases and J 3 bases, leaving 14 bases between the germline ends. CDR3 nucleotide sequence: TGTGCCAGCAGCTTAACGGGGGACAAGGACTACGAGCAGTACTTC. Encoded protein: CASSLTGDKDYEQYF.

This clonotype was recorded at least ten times. This sequence joins TRBV6-5 and TRBJ2-7; TRBD1 matches 8 bases. The CDR3 has 15 amino acids. Germline-derived CDR1 and CDR2 are MNHEY and SVGAGI. Losses at the gene ends were 2 bases for V and 3 bases for J; bases not matched to a gene: 6. CDR3: CASSYLRTGYYEQYF. CDR3 coding DNA: TGTGCCAGCAGTTACCTGAGGACAGGGTACTACGAGCAGTACTTC.

At least ten counts were recorded for this clonotype. V gene TRBV19 combines with J gene TRBJ1-1; tentatively, D is TRBD1 (5 bases). The V end lost 5 bases, the J end lost 7 bases, and 17 bases lay between the germline ends. From germline, CDR1 is LNHDA and CDR2 SQIVND (reference sequence). CDR3 size: 14 residues. CDR3 residues: CASSPRGGRNEAFF. Written as DNA, the CDR3 is TGTGCCAGTAGTCCCCGGGGGGGAAGGAATGAAGCTTTCTTT.

The table lists this clonotype with many counts. The rearrangement links TRBV2 to TRBJ1-5; D may be TRBD1 (5 bases). V was clipped by 3 bases and J by 2 bases, with 14 bases between them. The CDR3 consists of 16 residues. Germline assignment: CDR1 SNHLY and CDR2 FYNNEI. DNA for the CDR3: TGTGCCAGCAGTGACCGGTCCGGGACCCGCAATCAGCCCCAGCATTTT. Its protein product is CASSDRSGTRNQPQHF.

The chain uses TRBV7-2 and TRBJ1-2; D is uncertain. Trimming stripped 5 bases from V and 10 bases from J, with 11 bases between. This CDR3 has 11 residues. Per the germline V gene, CDR1 is SGHTA and CDR2 is FQGNSA. In DNA form, the CDR3 reads TGTGCCAGCAGCCTGGTCGGACCCTACACCTTC. It codes for CASSLVGPYTF.

There are many counts of this clonotype. This chain connects TRBV11-1 to TRBJ1-1, with D possibly matching TRBD1 (5 bases). The CDR3 runs 15 residues. Germline assignment: CDR1 SGHAT and CDR2 FQDESV (reference sequence). Trimming cost V 1 base and J 1 base, with 10 bases left between them. CDR3 in DNA: TGTGCCAGCAGCTTAGTAGCAGGGAAGAACACTGAAGCTTTCTTT. This translates into CASSLVAGKNTEAFF.

The sample holds many counts of this clonotype. The rearrangement links TRBV12-3 or TRBV12-4 to TRBJ1-2; a weak D match, TRBD1 (5 bases). Trimming took 7 bases from V and 7 from J, leaving 10 bases between them. CDR3 length equals 11 residues. The CDR3 DNA reads TGTGCCAGCATGACAGTCACTGGCTACACCTTC. Protein product: CASMTVTGYTF.